This entry features one T cell receptor (beta chain) sequence. The sample belongs to a study of blood T cell repertoires in COVID-19. Study at large: COVID-19 samples collected from the United States, Italy and Spain covered acute and convalescent phases. From T cells, B-cell-depleted T cells, or PBMCs came the material, which was cDNA or gDNA.

As originally analysed: Counts of nucleated cells, estimated from reference gene primer amplification, were obtained. Profiling relied on immunoSEQ multiplex PCR, and the TCRdb table lists in-frame clones only, not all of them. The V and J calls and clone size were taken over from that table, and D and trimming were inferred from the DNA. This table has around 43,000 clones, roughly nine tenths appearing once. Sample: peripheral blood. The sequence was obtained from a human donor in a cohort sampled during active COVID-19.

The CDR3 DNA sequence: TGTGCCAGCAGCGTCGGGGGGCTGTCTGGGGCCAACGTCCTGACTTTC. As protein: CASSVGGLSGANVLTF. The V gene is TRBV9, the J gene TRBJ2-6, with D perhaps TRBD2 (7 bases). The CDR3 is made up of 16 amino acids. V lost 2 bases to trimming and J lost 1 base, with 10 bases between them. Germline V gives CDR1 SGDLS, CDR2 YYNGEE.